A selection of T cell receptor beta chains follows, all from one sample in a study of blood T cells in healthy people across ages. TCRdb ran MiXCR on the 5' RACE reads and lists one entry per CDR3 protein. The sample includes roughly 1,000,000 distinct CDR3 sequences, approximately 25% of them seen just once. The data also belong to a second study, concerning T cells of mothers and their children.

The sample taken for sequencing was blood. Receptor source: a girl aged 2 to 10 in good health. CDR3s include the opening cysteine and the closing phenylalanine or tryptophan. D genes are given only for firm matches. A clone size is listed for some rows: how often the clone was seen (once, few, many), or a class if it is expanded.

v_gene	d_gene	len	abundance	j_gene	CDR3nt	CDR3aa
TRBV5-1	NA	13	few	TRBJ1-2	TGCGCCGGCAGCTTGGACGGTCAATATGGCTACACCTTC	CAGSLDGQYGYTF
TRBV5-6	TRBD2	14	NA	TRBJ2-3	TGTGCCAGCAGCTTGGGGACTAGTCTAAATACGCAGTATTTT	CASSLGTSLNTQYF
TRBV5-5	TRBD2	16	NA	TRBJ2-3	TGTGCCAGCAGCCCCCGGGGAGGGGCATCTCAAGATACGCAGTATTTT	CASSPRGGASQDTQYF
TRBV9	NA	17	NA	TRBJ2-2	TGTGCCAGCAGCGTAGATATTTGGACACCCAACACCGGGGAGCTGTTTTTT	CASSVDIWTPNTGELFF
TRBV28	NA	14	many	TRBJ1-1	TGTGCCAGCAGTTTAACCGCTGGGAACACTGAAGCTTTCTTT	CASSLTAGNTEAFF
TRBV12-3/TRBV12-4	NA	15	NA	TRBJ2-1	TGTGCCAGCACCCAGGGACTTTACTCCTACAATGAGCAGTTCTTC	CASTQGLYSYNEQFF
TRBV12-3/TRBV12-4	NA	16	NA	TRBJ2-2	TGTGCCAGCAGTTCCGGACCTCGGAGCTACACCGGGGAGCTGTTTTTT	CASSSGPRSYTGELFF
TRBV29-1	NA	12	NA	TRBJ2-3	TGCAGCGTTGCACCCCTAACAGATACGCAGTATTTT	CSVAPLTDTQYF
TRBV11-2	NA	16	NA	TRBJ2-7	TGTGCCAGCAGCTCCCCCAGGTCAGAGGACAGCGACGCGCAGTACTTC	CASSSPRSEDSDAQYF
TRBV12-3/TRBV12-4	NA	18	NA	TRBJ2-3	TGTGCCAGCAGTTTAGTAGGGGGATGGGGGACACACACAGATACGCAGTATTTT	CASSLVGGWGTHTDTQYF
TRBV29-1	NA	12	few	TRBJ1-2	TGCAGCGTTGTAGGGAGCAGCTATGGCTACACCTTC	CSVVGSSYGYTF
TRBV5-1	NA	16	few	TRBJ1-4	TGCGCCAGCAGCCTGGCTTCGGGGGGGCTAATTGAAAAACTGTTTTTT	CASSLASGGLIEKLFF
TRBV19	NA	15	NA	TRBJ1-1	TGTGCCAGTAGTATAGCAGCAAACCCGAACACTGAAGCTTTCTTT	CASSIAANPNTEAFF
TRBV29-1	NA	12	few	TRBJ2-5	TGCAGCGTTTCCGAAATCCAAGAGACCCAGTACTTC	CSVSEIQETQYF
TRBV2	NA	12	few	TRBJ2-1	TGTGCCACTTCAGGGGCGTACAATGAGCAGTTCTTC	CATSGAYNEQFF
TRBV20-1	NA	12	once	TRBJ2-5	TGCAGTGCTAAAGCCGGGAAAGAGACCCAGTACTTC	CSAKAGKETQYF
TRBV20-1	TRBD1	12	NA	TRBJ1-2	TGCAGTGCAGGGGGACCAGGGGGCGGCTACACCTTC	CSAGGPGGGYTF
TRBV7-2	TRBD2	16	NA	TRBJ2-7	TGTGCCAGCAGCCACCTTTCGGGGGGGCGATCCTACGAGCAGTACTTC	CASSHLSGGRSYEQYF
TRBV6-2/TRBV6-3	TRBD1	14	NA	TRBJ1-1	TGTGCCAGCACCTGGACAGGCCCGAACACTGAAGCTTTCTTT	CASTWTGPNTEAFF
TRBV6-5	TRBD2	18	NA	TRBJ2-7	TGTGCCAGCAGTTACGGCCCCAGGTATAGCGGGGCCTCCTACGAGCAGTACTTC	CASSYGPRYSGASYEQYF
TRBV20-1	NA	14	few	TRBJ1-1	TGCAGTGCTAAGGACGGGGCGAGGAGGCCTGAAGCTTTCTTT	CSAKDGARRPEAFF
TRBV9	NA	13	NA	TRBJ2-1	TGTGCCAGCAGCGTAGTCTTGGAGGGTGAGCAGTTCTTC	CASSVVLEGEQFF
TRBV12-3/TRBV12-4	NA	13	few	TRBJ2-7	TGTGCCAGCACCACGGACTATTCCTACGAGCAGTACTTC	CASTTDYSYEQYF
TRBV3-1	NA	14	NA	TRBJ1-4	TGTGCCAGCAGCCAGGGGCGATGGGGTGAAAAACTGTTTTTT	CASSQGRWGEKLFF
TRBV13	TRBD1	15	few	TRBJ2-1	TGTGCCAGCAGCTTAGTCTACAGGGGCGACAATGAGCAGTTCTTC	CASSLVYRGDNEQFF
TRBV20-1	TRBD1	15	NA	TRBJ2-7	TGCAGTGCGGGACAGGGGTCCCTATTAGGTGGGGAGCAGTACTTC	CSAGQGSLLGGEQYF
TRBV20-1	TRBD2	16	NA	TRBJ2-2	TGCAGTGCTAGAGATTGGGGGGGAAAGGACACCGGGGAGCTGTTTTTT	CSARDWGGKDTGELFF
TRBV7-9	TRBD1	15	NA	TRBJ1-6	TGTGCCAGCAGCTTATCCCCGGACAGGGAGTCACCCCTCCACTTT	CASSLSPDRESPLHF
TRBV5-8	TRBD2	16	few	TRBJ2-1	TGTGCCAGCAGCTTGGGGCCTAGCGGGGCCCACAATGAGCAGTTCTTC	CASSLGPSGAHNEQFF
TRBV11-2	NA	13	NA	TRBJ2-4	TGTGCCAGCTATGCTCCAGGGAGAAACATTCAGTACTTC	CASYAPGRNIQYF
TRBV28	TRBD1	15	NA	TRBJ2-1	TGTGCCAGTCGGGGACAGGGCAGCTCCTACAATGAGCAGTTCTTC	CASRGQGSSYNEQFF
TRBV6-2/TRBV6-3	NA	11	NA	TRBJ2-1	TGTGCCAGCAGTTACGGTCGGGAGAATTTCTTC	CASSYGRENFF
TRBV12-3/TRBV12-4	NA	15	NA	TRBJ2-2	TGTGCCACCGTGCCGGACATAACGAACACCGGGGAGCTGTTTTTT	CATVPDITNTGELFF
TRBV6-5	NA	17	few	TRBJ2-1	TGTGCCAGCAGTTACCGTCAGGACTACCTAGTAGACAATGAGCAGTTCTTC	CASSYRQDYLVDNEQFF
TRBV4-2	NA	15	few	TRBJ2-7	TGTGCCAGCAGCCAAGAGACATACACCAAATCCGAGCAGTACTTC	CASSQETYTKSEQYF
TRBV28	TRBD2	17	NA	TRBJ2-5	TGTGCCAGCAGCCCCTCAGGCCCAGCGGGAGGACAAGAGACCCAGTACTTC	CASSPSGPAGGQETQYF
TRBV10-3	NA	12	NA	TRBJ2-3	TGTGCCATCAGTCAGGGGACAGATACGCAGTATTTT	CAISQGTDTQYF